Listed here are 17 T cell receptor beta chains from one sample, sequenced in a study of shared clonotypes between healthy human individuals. Assay used: immunoSEQ multiplex PCR; TCRdb lists only in-frame clones, some missing. The sample consists of hundreds of thousands of clones, 72% of them appearing once. Sequenced: memory CD4+ T cells sorted from blood. This sample's subset: CD45RA-negative fraction. The receptors were gathered from a woman in her twenties or thirties in good health.

The chain carries TRBV9 and TRBJ1-1, with D tentatively TRBD1 (6 bases). Germline CDR1 reads SGDLS; CDR2 reads YYNGEE. This CDR3 spans 14 amino acids. V was pared by 4 bases and J by 6 bases, with 16 bases between. CDR3 sequence reads: CASSPIEGGAEAFF. CDR3 DNA: TGTGCCAGCAGCCCTATCGAGGGGGGGGCTGAAGCTTTCTTT.

The CDR3 loop reads CASTAGWAGNQPQHF. CDR3 DNA sequence: TGTGCAAGCACAGCTGGGTGGGCGGGCAATCAGCCCCAGCATTTT. The chain combines TRBV19 with TRBJ1-5; no definite D call. Germline CDR1 LNHDA, CDR2 SQIVND (reference sequence). This CDR3 is 15 amino acids long. The whole variable domain, remainder taken from reference TRBV19 and TRBJ1-5, is DGGITQSPKYLFRKEGQNVTLSCEQNLNHDAMYWYRQDPGQGLRLIYYSQIVNDFQKGDIAEGYSVSREKKESFPLTVTSAQKNPTAFYLCASTAGWAGNQPQHFGDGTRLSIL.

The V gene is TRBV13, the J gene TRBJ2-7; no firm D call. V lost 5 bases and J 5 bases, leaving 13 bases between the germline ends. This CDR3 comprises 13 residues. The germline V gene encodes CDR1 PRHDT and CDR2 FYEKMQ (reference sequence). The CDR3 nucleotides read TGTGCCAGCAGCGAAGGGTTTTCCAACGAGCAGTACTTC. This sequence encodes CASSEGFSNEQYF.

The chain has TRBV13 and TRBJ2-7, with 11 bases aligning to TRBD2. Germline CDR1 PRHDT, CDR2 FYEKMQ (reference sequence). This CDR3 contains 17 residues. Trimming cost V 0 bases and J 4 bases; bases outside gene matches: 8. The DNA of the CDR3 is TGTGCCAGCAGCTTAGGATTTCTAGCGGGAGGTGGGTACGAGCAGTACTTC. Translated, it gives CASSLGFLAGGGYEQYF.

This clone appeared a few times. V is TRBV6-4 and J is TRBJ2-2; 8 positions agree with TRBD2. The CDR3 extends over 16 amino acids. Trimming removed 5 bases from V and 5 bases from J; junction bases left unmatched: 10. Germline V gene lookup returns CDR1 MRHNA and CDR2 SNTAGT. The CDR3 DNA reads as TGTGCCAGCAGTCCCCGGGGGGGAGGTGGTACCGGGGAGCTGTTTTTT. It is translated as CASSPRGGGGTGELFF.

V is TRBV28 and J is TRBJ1-1; tentatively, D is TRBD1 (5 bases). V gave up 7 bases and J gave up 3 bases, with 12 bases separating them. The CDR3 covers 13 residues. Germline values: CDR1 MDHEN, CDR2 SYDVKM. In DNA, the CDR3 is TGTGCCAGCACACCCAGGGTTTACACTGAAGCTTTCTTT. It encodes CASTPRVYTEAFF.

This clone has only a few counts. The genes are TRBV27 and TRBJ2-5; TRBD1 is a possible D gene (5 bases). Trimming shortened V by 11 bases and J by 5 bases, and 15 bases separated the two germline ends. The CDR3 consists of 12 residues. Germline V gives CDR1 MNHEY, CDR2 SMNVEV (reference sequence). CDR3 region: CASGRGSETQYF. The CDR3 DNA reads as TGTGCCTCCGGTAGGGGTTCGGAGACCCAGTACTTC.

The genes are TRBV4-1 and TRBJ1-5; D may be TRBD1 (5 bases). CDR1 is MGHRA and CDR2 is YSYEKL in the germline V gene. Trimming pared 1 base from V and 1 base from J, leaving 11 bases between. CDR3 size: 16 residues. The CDR3 nucleotides read TGCGCCAGCAGCCAAGTTCCCGGGACGAGCAATCAGCCCCAGCATTTT. It translates to CASSQVPGTSNQPQHF.

V is TRBV10-2 and J is TRBJ1-5; no firm D call. Germline V gene sequence: CDR1 WSHSY, CDR2 SAAADI. Trimming removed 8 bases at V and 15 bases at J, with 20 bases between. The CDR3 has 12 amino acids. The CDR3, as DNA: TGCGCCAGCCTCTTGCCCGGGTCGTACTTGCATTTT. It translates to CASLLPGSYLHF.

This clone was recorded many times. The rearrangement joins TRBV4-1 to TRBJ1-3, with 7 nucleotides matching TRBD1. There are 17 residues in the CDR3. J gave up 4 bases and V 6 bases, and 15 bases lay outside the gene matches. CDR1 is MGHRA, CDR2 YSYEKL, per germline. DNA for the CDR3: TGCGCCAGCAGTCGCACAGGGGTTCGGGGCATAGGAAACACCATATATTTT. Protein product: CASSRTGVRGIGNTIYF.

This clone was seen just once. This rearrangement joins TRBV11-2 to TRBJ2-3, with a possible D match to TRBD2 (5 bases). The CDR3 sequence is 18 residues long. The germline V gene has CDR1 SGHAT and CDR2 FQNNGV. V lost 3 bases, J lost 0 bases, and 19 bases lay in between. The CDR3 DNA reads TGTGCCAGCAGCTTCATGTCCCCCAGGAGGACTAGCACAGATACGCAGTATTTT. It is translated as CASSFMSPRRTSTDTQYF. Supplemented by reference TRBV11-2 and TRBJ2-3, the full variable domain reads EAGVAQSPRYKIIEKRQSVAFWCNPISGHATLYWYQQILGQGPKLLIQFQNNGVVDDSQLPKDRFSAERLKGVDSTLKIQPAKLEDSAVYLCASSFMSPRRTSTDTQYFGPGTRLTVL.

The chain carries TRBV7-8 and TRBJ2-7, with D tentatively TRBD1 or TRBD2 (5 bases each). V was cut by 1 base and J by 3 bases, with 10 bases left in between. In germline, CDR1 is SGHVS, CDR2 FQNEAQ. The CDR3 extends over 14 amino acids. The CDR3 spells CASSLGDGYYEQYF. In DNA, the CDR3 is TGTGCCAGCAGCTTAGGGGACGGATACTACGAGCAGTACTTC.

The table lists this clone with many counts. V usage is TRBV2 and J usage is TRBJ2-2; 8 positions match TRBD1. Germline values: CDR1 SNHLY, CDR2 FYNNEI. The CDR3 has 15 amino acids. V trimming: 7 bases; J trimming: 6 bases; junction bases outside the gene matches: 10. The CDR3 protein is CASKPGQVHPGELFF. The CDR3 DNA follows: TGTGCCAGCAAACCGGGACAGGTTCATCCCGGGGAGCTGTTTTTT.

The chain is built from TRBV2 and TRBJ2-1; perhaps D is TRBD1 or TRBD2 (6 bases each). The CDR3 has 14 amino acids. The V gene lost 2 bases and the J gene lost 8 bases, with 13 bases spanning the gap. CDR1 is SNHLY, CDR2 FYNNEI, per germline. CDR3 loop: CASSERGAGDEQFF. The CDR3 DNA sequence: TGTGCCAGCAGTGAAAGGGGGGCCGGTGATGAGCAGTTCTTC.

The V gene is TRBV2, the J gene TRBJ1-2; the match to TRBD1 covers 8 bases. The germline gives CDR1 SNHLY, CDR2 FYNNEI. CDR3 length: 14 residues. Trimming cost V 8 bases and J 2 bases; bases outside gene matches: 7. The CDR3 DNA is TGTGCCAGCCAGACAGGGGTAATCAACTATGGCTACACCTTC. Translating gives CASQTGVINYGYTF.

This clone is a singleton in its sample. The chain is built from TRBV28 and TRBJ2-5; no firm D call. In germline, CDR1 is MDHEN, CDR2 SYDVKM. The CDR3 is made up of 11 amino acids. V shed 6 bases and J shed 9 bases, with 11 bases lying between them. The chain's CDR3 is CASSGSRAQYF. As DNA, the CDR3 is TGTGCCAGCAGCGGGTCAAGGGCCCAGTACTTC.

This chain uses TRBV19 with TRBJ1-5; D gene ambiguous. The CDR3 has 15 amino acids. CDR1 and CDR2 (germline): LNHDA, SQIVND (reference sequence). The V and J ends lost 9 bases and 3 bases respectively, with 18 bases between them. CDR3 coding DNA: TGTGCCAGCAGTTTAGGAGGGTGGCCCAATCAGCCCCAGCATTTT. It translates to CASSLGGWPNQPQHF. Full variable domain (outside the CDR3, taken from reference TRBV19 and TRBJ1-5): DGGITQSPKYLFRKEGQNVTLSCEQNLNHDAMYWYRQDPGQGLRLIYYSQIVNDFQKGDIAEGYSVSREKKESFPLTVTSAQKNPTAFYLCASSLGGWPNQPQHFGDGTRLSIL.